Listed here are 12 T cell receptor beta chains from one sample, sequenced in a study of PD-1 blockade in classical Hodgkin lymphoma. Relapse was seen in all patients after autologous stem cell transplantation, and brentuximab vedotin exposure was variable. Repertoires were generated with immunoSEQ multiplex PCR, while TCRdb's copy carries only in-frame clones and drops some. The table has about 11,000 clones, 80% seen once. Here the sequenced sample was peripheral blood mononuclear cells (PBMCs), taken before the second cycle of nivolumab. All receptors derive from a human donor with classical Hodgkin lymphoma.

This clone has only a few counts. The chain has TRBV5-1 and TRBJ2-1, with TRBD2 matching over 13 bases. The trim removed 4 bases at V and 7 bases at J, leaving 17 bases unmatched. Germline CDR1 and CDR2: SGHRS and YFSETQ. The CDR3 sequence is 19 residues long. This CDR3 is CASSNSSRTGLAGVNEQFF. In DNA, the CDR3 is TGCGCCAGCAGCAATTCGTCCCGGACCGGACTAGCGGGAGTTAATGAGCAGTTCTTC.

Concerning this clone: The junction and the germline gene differ at one end; a read error may be behind it. This chain joins TRBV7-9 and TRBJ2-1, with D uncertain. Germline values: CDR1 SEHNR, CDR2 FQNEAQ (reference sequence). The length of the CDR3 is 12 residues. CDR3 protein: CASRRSTTTMVF. The CDR3 DNA follows: TGTGCCAGCAGACGCAGCACCACGACCATGGTCTTC.

In DNA, the CDR3 is TGTGCCAGCAGTTTATCGAGGGCAGCGCGAGGCTACACCTTC. It specifies CASSLSRAARGYTF. The rearrangement links TRBV27 to TRBJ1-2; D is unclear. V dropped 0 bases and J dropped 8 bases, with 13 bases sitting between them. The germline V gene has CDR1 MNHEY and CDR2 SMNVEV (reference sequence). The CDR3 has 14 amino acids.

The chain has TRBV6-1 and TRBJ2-7, with D unresolved. Germline lookup yields CDR1 MNHNS and CDR2 SASEGT. The CDR3 has 11 residues. V gave up 4 bases and J gave up 0 bases, with 1 base separating them. The CDR3 here is CASSVSYEQYF. The CDR3 bases are TGTGCCAGCAGTGTCTCCTACGAGCAGTACTTC.

The CDR3 reads CASSLDSRGDEQFF. CDR3 nucleotides: TGTGCCAGCAGCTTGGACAGCAGGGGCGATGAGCAGTTCTTC. The chain recombines TRBV5-5 with TRBJ2-1; a possible D gene is TRBD1 (6 bases). This CDR3 comprises 14 residues. V was pared by 0 bases and J by 8 bases, with 12 bases between. Germline V gives CDR1 SGHKS, CDR2 YYEKEE (reference sequence).

This chain joins TRBV10-3 and TRBJ1-5, with D possibly matching TRBD1 (5 bases). This CDR3 spans 15 amino acids. Germline V gene lookup returns CDR1 ENHRY and CDR2 SYGVKD. V was shortened by 5 bases and J by 0 bases, with 11 bases between the two germline ends. The CDR3 coding sequence is TGTGCCATCAGTCGGGACGGTAATAGCAATCAGCCCCAGCATTTT. Translating it yields CAISRDGNSNQPQHF.

The DNA for the CDR3 is TGTGCCAGCAATCTCGGGAATTATGGCTACACCTTC. This codes for CASNLGNYGYTF. V and J are TRBV2 and TRBJ1-2; D remains ambiguous. Germline-derived CDR1 and CDR2 are SNHLY and FYNNEI. V gave up 7 bases and J gave up 5 bases, with 11 bases separating them. The CDR3 runs to 12 residues. Filled out from reference TRBV2 and TRBJ1-2, the complete variable domain reads EPEVTQTPSHQVTQMGQEVILRCVPISNHLYFYWYRQILGQKVEFLVSFYNNEISEKSEIFDDQFSVERPDGSNFTLKIRSTKLEDSAMYFCASNLGNYGYTFGSGTRLTVV.

Remarks on this clone: One end of the junction varies from germline; a read error may be responsible. This chain joins TRBV7-7 and TRBJ2-2, with D possibly matching TRBD2 (6 bases). Germline V gene lookup returns CDR1 SSHAT and CDR2 FNYEAQ (reference sequence). There are 15 residues in the CDR3. The CDR3 protein is CASSRGTENTGELFF. The DNA of the CDR3 is TGTGCTAGCAGCCGCGGGACCGAGAACACCGGGGAGCTGTTTTTT.

The chain couples TRBV5-4 to TRBJ2-7; 9 bases map to TRBD2. The CDR3 is made up of 14 amino acids. V dropped 2 bases and J dropped 1; count of bases not matched to a gene: 1. Germline-derived CDR1 and CDR2 are SGHNT and YYREEE (reference sequence). This chain's CDR3 is CASSFSGRSYEQYF. The CDR3 nucleotides read TGTGCCAGCAGCTTTAGCGGGAGATCCTACGAGCAGTACTTC.

V gene TRBV7-3 combines with J gene TRBJ2-1; D possibly matches TRBD1 or TRBD2 (5 bases each). With 6 bases removed from V and 10 bases from J, the gap between germline ends came to 16 bases. The CDR3 is 13 residues long. In germline, CDR1 is SGHTA, CDR2 FQGTGA. The DNA for the CDR3 is TGTGCCAGCAGTAGCAGGGTAACGGGGGAGCAGTTCTTC. Amino acid sequence: CASSSRVTGEQFF.

The chain recombines TRBV2 with TRBJ1-5, with D hard to call. The CDR3 has 15 amino acids. V was clipped by 5 bases and J by 1 base, with 12 bases between them. Germline CDR1 SNHLY, CDR2 FYNNEI. CDR3 in DNA: TGTGCCAGCAGTTCGGAGGGAAGGAGCAATCAGCCCCAGCATTTT. Encoded protein: CASSSEGRSNQPQHF.

The chain is built from TRBV29-1 and TRBJ2-4, with D perhaps matching TRBD2 (5 bases). Trimming removed 6 bases at V and 0 bases at J, with 9 bases between. The germline gives CDR1 SQVTM, CDR2 ANQGSEA. The CDR3 runs 13 residues. CDR3 sequence: CSVGDQAKNIQYF. The DNA for the CDR3 is TGCAGCGTGGGAGACCAAGCCAAAAACATTCAGTACTTC.